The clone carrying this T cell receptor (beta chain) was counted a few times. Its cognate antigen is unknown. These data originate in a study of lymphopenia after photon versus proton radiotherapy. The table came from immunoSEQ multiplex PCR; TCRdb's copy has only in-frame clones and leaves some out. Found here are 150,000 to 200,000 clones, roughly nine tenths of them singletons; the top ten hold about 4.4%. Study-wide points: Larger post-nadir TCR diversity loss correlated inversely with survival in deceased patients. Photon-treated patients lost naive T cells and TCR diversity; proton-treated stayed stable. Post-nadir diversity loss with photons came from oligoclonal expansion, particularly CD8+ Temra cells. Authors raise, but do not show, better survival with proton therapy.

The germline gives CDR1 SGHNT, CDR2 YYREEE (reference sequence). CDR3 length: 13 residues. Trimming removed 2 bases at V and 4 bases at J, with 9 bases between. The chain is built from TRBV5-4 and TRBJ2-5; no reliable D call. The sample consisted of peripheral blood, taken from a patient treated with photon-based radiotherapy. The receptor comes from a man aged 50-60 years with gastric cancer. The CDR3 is CASSFFPSETQYF. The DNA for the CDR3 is TGTGCCAGCAGCTTCTTTCCATCAGAGACCCAGTACTTC.